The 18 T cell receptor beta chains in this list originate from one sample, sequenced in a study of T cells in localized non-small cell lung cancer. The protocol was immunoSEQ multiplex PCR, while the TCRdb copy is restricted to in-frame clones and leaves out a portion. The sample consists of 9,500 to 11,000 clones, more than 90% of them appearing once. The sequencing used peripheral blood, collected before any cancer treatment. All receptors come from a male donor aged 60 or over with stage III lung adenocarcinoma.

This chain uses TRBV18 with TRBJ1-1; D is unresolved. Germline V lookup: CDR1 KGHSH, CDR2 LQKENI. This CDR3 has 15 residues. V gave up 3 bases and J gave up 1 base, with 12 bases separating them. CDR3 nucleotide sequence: TGTGCCAGCTCACCGTTCGGGAACAGGAACACTGAAGCTTTCTTT. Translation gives CASSPFGNRNTEAFF.

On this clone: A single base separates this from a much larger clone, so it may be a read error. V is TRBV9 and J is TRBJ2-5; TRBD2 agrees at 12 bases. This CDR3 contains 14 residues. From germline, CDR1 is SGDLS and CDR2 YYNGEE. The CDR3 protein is CAGSVALAGGPVYF. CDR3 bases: TGTGCCGGCAGCGTAGCGCTAGCGGGAGGGCCCGTGTACTTC.

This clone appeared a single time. Here the CDR3 reads CASSLREGAGETQYF. CDR3 bases: TGTGCCAGCTCCCTACGGGAGGGGGCTGGAGAGACCCAGTACTTC. The chain has TRBV25-1 and TRBJ2-5; possible D gene TRBD2, 8 bases. There are 15 residues in the CDR3. The ends were cut back, 8 bases at V and 4 bases at J, with 20 bases in the middle. Germline loops: CDR1 MGHDK, CDR2 SYGVNS.

The CDR3 protein is CASSPRERLANEQFF. The CDR3 bases are TGTGCCAGCAGCCCAAGGGAGAGGCTAGCGAATGAGCAGTTCTTC. The chain combines TRBV7-9 with TRBJ2-1; D is possibly TRBD2 (6 bases). Trimming removed 5 bases at V and 7 bases at J, with 18 bases between. Germline CDR1 reads SEHNR; CDR2 reads FQNEAQ (reference sequence). This CDR3 has 15 residues.

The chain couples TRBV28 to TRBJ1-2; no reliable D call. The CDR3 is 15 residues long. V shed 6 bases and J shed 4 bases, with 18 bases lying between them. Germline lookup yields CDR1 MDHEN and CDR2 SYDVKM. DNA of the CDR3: TGTGCCAGCAGGTCTCAGGAAGCCTCCAGCTATGGCTACACCTTC. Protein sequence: CASRSQEASSYGYTF.

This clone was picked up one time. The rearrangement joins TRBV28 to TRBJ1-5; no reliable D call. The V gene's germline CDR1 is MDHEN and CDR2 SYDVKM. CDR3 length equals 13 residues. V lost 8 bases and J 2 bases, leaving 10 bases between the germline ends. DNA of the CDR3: TGTGCCAGCTCCCGGGAGGGCAATCAGCCCCAGCATTTT. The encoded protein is CASSREGNQPQHF.

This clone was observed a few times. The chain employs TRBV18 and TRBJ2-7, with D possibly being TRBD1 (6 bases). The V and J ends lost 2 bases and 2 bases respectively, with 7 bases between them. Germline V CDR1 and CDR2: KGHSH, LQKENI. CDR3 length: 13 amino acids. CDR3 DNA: TGTGCCAGCTCACCAGGACAGCCCTACGAGCAGTACTTC. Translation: CASSPGQPYEQYF.

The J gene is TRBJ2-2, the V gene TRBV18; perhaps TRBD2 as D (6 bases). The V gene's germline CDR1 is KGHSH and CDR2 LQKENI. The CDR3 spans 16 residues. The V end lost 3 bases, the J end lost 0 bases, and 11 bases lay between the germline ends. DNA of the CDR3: TGTGCCAGCTCACCCCTAACGGGAGCGAACACCGGGGAGCTGTTTTTT. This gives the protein CASSPLTGANTGELFF.

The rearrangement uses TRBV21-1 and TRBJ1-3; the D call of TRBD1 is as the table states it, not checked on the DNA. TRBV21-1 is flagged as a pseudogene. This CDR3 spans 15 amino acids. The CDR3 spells CASSRDSLSGNTIYF. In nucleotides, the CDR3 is TGTGCCAGCAGCAGGGACAGCCTCTCTGGAAACACCATATATTTT.

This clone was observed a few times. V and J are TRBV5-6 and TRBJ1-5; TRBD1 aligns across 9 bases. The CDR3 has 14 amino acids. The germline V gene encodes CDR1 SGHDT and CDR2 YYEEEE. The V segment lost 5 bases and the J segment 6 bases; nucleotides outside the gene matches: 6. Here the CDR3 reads CASSSGTGFQPQHF. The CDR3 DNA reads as TGTGCCAGCAGTTCCGGGACAGGGTTTCAGCCCCAGCATTTT.

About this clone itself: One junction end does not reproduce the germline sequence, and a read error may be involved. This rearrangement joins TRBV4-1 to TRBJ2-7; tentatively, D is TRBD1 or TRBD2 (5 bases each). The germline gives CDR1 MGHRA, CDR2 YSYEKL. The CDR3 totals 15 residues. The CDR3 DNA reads TGCGCCAGCGGCCAGGGACCGCACGAGACCTACGAGCAGTACTTC. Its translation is CASGQGPHETYEQYF.

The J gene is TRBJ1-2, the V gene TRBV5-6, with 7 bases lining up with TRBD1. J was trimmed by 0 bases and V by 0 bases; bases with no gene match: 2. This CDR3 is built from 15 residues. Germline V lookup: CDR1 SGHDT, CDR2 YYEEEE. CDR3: CASSLETGANYGYTF. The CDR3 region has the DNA TGTGCCAGCAGCTTGGAAACAGGGGCTAACTATGGCTACACCTTC.

The CDR3: CASSLGEDTQYF. The CDR3 DNA reads TGTGCCAGCAGCTTAGGAGAAGATACGCAGTATTTT. This chain links TRBV7-9 with TRBJ2-3; D gene ambiguous. Germline V gives CDR1 SEHNR, CDR2 FQNEAQ (reference sequence). This CDR3 contains 12 residues. V was shortened by 1 base and J by 5 bases, with 4 bases between the two germline ends. The full variable domain, rest sourced from reference TRBV7-9 and TRBJ2-3, is DTGVSQNPRHKITKRGQNVTFRCDPISEHNRLYWYRQTLGQGPEFLTYFQNEAQLEKSRLLSDRFSAERPKGSFSTLEIQRTEQGDSAMYLCASSLGEDTQYFGPGTRLTVL.

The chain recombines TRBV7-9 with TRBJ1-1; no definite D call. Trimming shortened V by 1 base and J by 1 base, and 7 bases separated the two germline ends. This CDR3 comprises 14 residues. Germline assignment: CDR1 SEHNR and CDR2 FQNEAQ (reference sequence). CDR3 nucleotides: TGTGCCAGCAGCTTAGTAGCAGGGAACACTGAAGCTTTCTTT. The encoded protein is CASSLVAGNTEAFF.

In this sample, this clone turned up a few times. For the CDR3, the DNA is TGTGCCAGTACTCCGGACCAGGTGGTTGGCTACACCTTC. Amino acids: CASTPDQVVGYTF. This chain joins TRBV19 and TRBJ1-2; D gene uncertain. V lost 7 bases and J 7 bases, leaving 16 bases between the germline ends. CDR1 LNHDA and CDR2 SQIVND come from the germline V gene (reference sequence). The CDR3 is 13 residues long.

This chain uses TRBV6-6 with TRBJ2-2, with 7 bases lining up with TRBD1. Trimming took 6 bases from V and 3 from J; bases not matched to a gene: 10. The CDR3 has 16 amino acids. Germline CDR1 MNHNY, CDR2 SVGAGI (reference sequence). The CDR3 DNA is TGTGCCAGCAGACCCTTAAGCACAGGGGACACCGGGGAGCTGTTTTTT. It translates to CASRPLSTGDTGELFF.

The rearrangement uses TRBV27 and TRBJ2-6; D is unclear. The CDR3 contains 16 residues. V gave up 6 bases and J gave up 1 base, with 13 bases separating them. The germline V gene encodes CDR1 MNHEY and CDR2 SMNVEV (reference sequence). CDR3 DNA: TGTGCCAGCAGCCCTACCCCCCTATCTGGGGCCAACGTCCTGACTTTC. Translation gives CASSPTPLSGANVLTF.

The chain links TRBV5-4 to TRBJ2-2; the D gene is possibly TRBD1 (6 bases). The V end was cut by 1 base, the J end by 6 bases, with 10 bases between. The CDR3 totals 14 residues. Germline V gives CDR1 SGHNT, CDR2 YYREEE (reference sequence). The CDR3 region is CASSLWGRPGELFF. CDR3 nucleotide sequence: TGTGCCAGCAGCTTGTGGGGGCGCCCCGGGGAGCTGTTTTTT.